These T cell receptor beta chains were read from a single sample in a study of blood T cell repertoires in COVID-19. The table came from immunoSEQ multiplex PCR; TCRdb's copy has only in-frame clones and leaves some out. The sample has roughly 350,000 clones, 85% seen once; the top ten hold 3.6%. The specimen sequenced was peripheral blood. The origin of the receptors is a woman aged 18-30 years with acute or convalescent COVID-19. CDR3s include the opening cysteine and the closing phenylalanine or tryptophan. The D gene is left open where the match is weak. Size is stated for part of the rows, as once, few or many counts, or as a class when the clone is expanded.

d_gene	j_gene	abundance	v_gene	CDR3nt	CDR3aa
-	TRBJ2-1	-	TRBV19	TGTGCCAGTAGTGCCTACCTCGAAATGAGCTCCTACAATGAGCAGTTCTTC	CASSAYLEMSSYNEQFF
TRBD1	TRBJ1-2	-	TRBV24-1	TGTGCCACCAGTGAAACAGGGGGTCAGGACTATGGCTACACCTTC	CATSETGGQDYGYTF
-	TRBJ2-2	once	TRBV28	TGTGCCAGCATACTAGAACCGGGACAATCGAACACCGGGGAGCTGTTTTTT	CASILEPGQSNTGELFF
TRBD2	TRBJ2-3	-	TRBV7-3	TGTGCCAGCAGCGCCACTAGCGGATACACAGATACGCAGTATTTT	CASSATSGYTDTQYF
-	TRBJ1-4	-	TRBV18	TGTGCCAGCTCACAGGGAGGGGGTGAAAAACTGTTTTTT	CASSQGGGEKLFF
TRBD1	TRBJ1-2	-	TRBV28	TGTGCCGCCGGGACAGGGATAGGTAACTATGGCTACACCTTC	CAAGTGIGNYGYTF
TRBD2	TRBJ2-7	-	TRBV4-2	TGTGCCAGCAGCCAAGTTACTAGCGGGGCCTACGAGCAGTACTTC	CASSQVTSGAYEQYF
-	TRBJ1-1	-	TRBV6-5	TGTGCCACCTCGACGGGGAACACTGAAGCTTTCTTT	CATSTGNTEAFF
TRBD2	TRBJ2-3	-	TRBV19	TGTGCCAGTGAACTAGCGGGAGGTGGGGCAGATACGCAGTATTTT	CASELAGGGADTQYF
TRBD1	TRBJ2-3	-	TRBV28	TGTGCCAGCAGTTTAGGGTACAGGGGGCGCCGGCCTAACACAGATACGCAGTATTTT	CASSLGYRGRRPNTDTQYF
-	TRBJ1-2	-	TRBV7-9	TGTGCCAGCAGCGAGTTAACGCGATCCTATGGCTACACCTTC	CASSELTRSYGYTF
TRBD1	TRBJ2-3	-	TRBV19	TGTGCCAGTAGTAGCAGGGGGCTAACAGATACGCAGTATTTT	CASSSRGLTDTQYF
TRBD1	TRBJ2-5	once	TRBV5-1	TGCGCCAGCAGCTTGGGGGACAGTCAAGAGACCCAGTACTTC	CASSLGDSQETQYF
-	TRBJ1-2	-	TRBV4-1	TGCGCCAGCAGCCAAGACAGGAAAGTTAACTATGGCTACACCTTC	CASSQDRKVNYGYTF
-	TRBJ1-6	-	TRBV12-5	TGTGCTAGTGGTTCAGGGGTTCGGGAAAATTCACCCCTCCACTTT	CASGSGVRENSPLHF
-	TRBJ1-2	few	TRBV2	TGTGCCAGCAGTGAAGACAGAGATCCTAACTATGGCTACACCTTC	CASSEDRDPNYGYTF